Listed here are 23 T cell receptor beta chains from one sample, sequenced in a study of tumor-infiltrating lymphocytes in primary liver carcinoma. The input was roughly 0.5 ug total RNA; TCR beta cDNA was made from it with a constant-region primer. Slightly modified ARM-PCR served as the procedure for the TCR beta libraries. These libraries came from three rounds of nested multiplex PCR. Rounds one and two of PCR, each of approximately 11 cycles, were primed with TRBV1-TRBV30 forward primers and a C-beta reverse primer. TCRdb redid the calling of the multiplex PCR reads with MiXCR, one entry per CDR3 protein. Of approximately 22,000 distinct CDR3 sequences in the sample, approximately 70% were seen once. RNA and DNA were co-extracted from around 20-30 mg of unsorted bulk tissue. Source material: liver tumor tissue from sampling region 1. Subset denoted: tumor region T1, superior pole. These receptors all stem from a man between 35 and 55 years old with primary liver carcinoma and hepatitis B virus infection.

This clonotype is labeled medium-sized. This chain uses TRBV6-1 with TRBJ2-7; 9 positions match TRBD1. Trimming at V came to 7 bases and at J to 11 bases, leaving 15 bases not matched to a gene. Per the germline V gene, CDR1 is MNHNS and CDR2 is SASEGT. CDR3 length: 14 residues. The CDR3 here is CASKAGQGITKEYF. DNA of the CDR3: TGTGCCAGCAAAGCGGGACAGGGAATAACCAAGGAGTACTTC.

About this clonotype itself: A junction end diverges from the germline sequence, so it may reflect a read error. V and J are TRBV28 and TRBJ2-7, with 15 bases lining up with TRBD2. Looked up from germline, CDR1 is MDHEN and CDR2 is SYDVKM. The CDR3 contains 19 residues. The CDR3 DNA reads as TGTACCAGCAGTTTTTTCGGACTAGCGGGGGGGCGAATCTCCTACGAGCAGTACTTC. It yields the protein CTSSFFGLAGGRISYEQYF.

Ten or more counts support this clonotype. This sequence joins TRBV6-5 and TRBJ1-6, with 9 bases matching TRBD1. CDR1 and CDR2 from the germline V gene are MNHEY and SVGAGI. With 5 bases clipped from V and 10 bases from J, the junction kept 12 bases outside the gene matches. The CDR3 has 16 residues. The CDR3, as DNA: TGTGCCAGCAGTGTACAGGGGGCGTTAATTGGGTCACCCCTCCACTTT. Translating it yields CASSVQGALIGSPLHF.

In the case of this clonotype: Sequence at one end of the junction differs from germline and may be a read error. V gene TRBV6-2 or TRBV6-3 combines with J gene TRBJ2-2, with TRBD1 matching 9 bases. The CDR3 sequence is 15 residues long. In germline, CDR1 is MNHEY, CDR2 SVGEGT. CDR3 DNA: TGTGTCAGCGAATACGGGACAGGGCACACCGGGGAGCTGTTTTTT. Translating gives CVSEYGTGHTGELFF.

Many counts were recorded for this clonotype. The chain uses TRBV11-2 and TRBJ2-5, with 8 bases fitting TRBD1. The V segment lost 3 bases and the J segment 7 bases; nucleotides outside the gene matches: 7. Germline assignment: CDR1 SGHAT and CDR2 FQNNGV. The CDR3 extends over 14 amino acids. The CDR3, as DNA: TGTGCCAGCAGCTTCACCACGACAGGGGCGACCCAGTACTTC. Protein product: CASSFTTTGATQYF.

The rearrangement uses TRBV4-2 and TRBJ2-3, with 7 bases fitting TRBD2. The V and J ends lost 1 base and 3 bases, in that order; junction bases with no gene match: 13. CDR1 is LGHNA and CDR2 is YNFKEQ in the germline V gene. The CDR3 is made up of 18 amino acids. CDR3 in DNA: TGTGCCAGCAGCCAAGTCGCGTTTCTTGCGGGAGCGACAGATACGCAGTATTTT. It is translated as CASSQVAFLAGATDTQYF.

The chain links TRBV14 to TRBJ2-3; 9 nucleotides match TRBD2. V lost 1 base to trimming and J lost 4 bases; unmatched junction nucleotides: 21. The V gene's germline CDR1 is SGHDN and CDR2 FVKESK. The CDR3 spans 21 residues. CDR3 sequence (DNA): TGTGCCAGCAGCCAAGTTACCCGGGGGACTAGCTGTGCCTTGTTCTCAGATACGCAGTATTTT. Protein: CASSQVTRGTSCALFSDTQYF.

Only one count was recorded for this clonotype. The chain has TRBV28 and TRBJ2-5, with a tentative D call TRBD1 (6 bases). The CDR3 is made up of 14 amino acids. Germline CDR1 MDHEN, CDR2 SYDVKM. The CDR3 region has the DNA TGTGTTAGTAACCCGTCGACAGGAGAAGAGACCCAGTACTTC. Translating gives CVSNPSTGEETQYF.

This clonotype is termed large (0.1 to 1%). The J gene is TRBJ2-7, the V gene TRBV4-1, with 7 positions matching TRBD2. There are 16 residues in the CDR3. Germline trimming cut 2 bases from V and 4 bases from J; bases unmatched to any gene: 11. The germline CDR1 and CDR2 sequences are MGHRA and YSYEKL. In DNA, the CDR3 is TGCGCCAGCAGCCAATCCCTAGCGGAGCCACTTTACGAGCAGTACTTC. This sequence encodes CASSQSLAEPLYEQYF.

For this clonotype: This likely comes from a read error, as the CDR3 has no conserved phenylalanine or tryptophan at its end. The chain links TRBV11-2 to TRBJ2-1, with D maybe TRBD2 (5 bases). This CDR3 is 14 amino acids long. Germline V gives CDR1 SGHAT, CDR2 FQNNGV. The CDR3 loop reads CVSSLYRLASEQFL. The CDR3 region has the DNA TGTGTCAGCAGCTTATACCGGCTAGCTAGTGAGCAGTTCTTA.

About this clonotype: The CDR3 end shows no conserved phenylalanine or tryptophan, and so a read error is likely. The CDR3 reads CAIGEYEGHQPQHY. Here the CDR3 DNA reads TGTGCCATCGGTGAGTATGAGGGCCATCAGCCCCAGCATTAT. The V and J genes are TRBV10-3 and TRBJ1-5; D gene uncertain. This CDR3 region has 14 residues. Germline CDR1 ENHRY, CDR2 SYGVKD.

Comments on this clonotype: The missing conserved phenylalanine or tryptophan at the end of this CDR3 makes a read error likely. The limits of the CDR3 on the DNA are not certain, so only TCRdb's listed CDR3 is given. V usage is TRBV12-3 or TRBV12-4 and J usage is TRBJ2-7; TRBD1 reflects the table's D call only, with no check against the DNA. Ends included, the CDR3 has 15 residues. CDR3 loop: CASSIGTGGPYEHYL.

The gene calls are TRBV19 and TRBJ2-2; D is perhaps TRBD1 (6 bases). Per the germline V gene, CDR1 is LNHDA and CDR2 is SQIVND (reference sequence). V dropped 2 bases and J dropped 4 bases, with 8 bases sitting between them. CDR3 length: 14 amino acids. The CDR3 DNA is TGTGCCAGTAGTATATCAGGGGTCACCGGGGAGCTGTTTTTT. Translation gives CASSISGVTGELFF.

This clonotype has a single count. The V and J genes are TRBV6-5 and TRBJ1-6, with 9 bases aligning to TRBD1. Germline CDR1 is MNHEY and CDR2 is SVGAGI. The CDR3 totals 17 residues. Trimming took 1 base from V and 10 from J; bases not matched to a gene: 11. The CDR3 DNA reads TGTGCCAGCAGTTACTTGGGGACAGGGACGGCTGGCTCACCCCTCCACTTT. It codes for CASSYLGTGTAGSPLHF.

Details on this clonotype: A read error may account for a junction end that differs from germline. The chain uses TRBV6-4 and TRBJ2-3; the D gene is possibly TRBD2 (7 bases). This CDR3 contains 15 residues. Germline values: CDR1 MRHNA, CDR2 SNTAGT. The CDR3 loop reads CASNPGGPRTDTHYF. CDR3 in DNA: TGTGCCAGCAACCCCGGGGGGCCAAGAACAGATACGCACTATTTT.

This clonotype was seen a few times. Since a much larger clone is just one base distant, this may be a read error. The chain is built from TRBV7-9 and TRBJ1-1; tentative D call: TRBD1 (5 bases). The CDR3 covers 12 residues. V lost 2 bases and J lost 10, with 11 bases in between. From germline, CDR1 is SEHNR and CDR2 FQNEAQ (reference sequence). The CDR3 loop reads CASSLSMGGAFF. In DNA, the CDR3 is TGTGCCAGCAGCTTAAGTATGGGGGGAGCTTTCTTT.

Regarding this clonotype: The junction departs from the called germline gene at one end, perhaps through a read error. The chain couples TRBV5-1 to TRBJ1-5; D is unclear. Germline V gives CDR1 SGHRS, CDR2 YFSETQ. The CDR3 runs 14 residues. DNA of the CDR3: TGCGCCAGCAGCTTGTCAGAGAACAATCAGCCCCGGTATTTT. Its translation is CASSLSENNQPRYF.

As for this clonotype: As the CDR3 is not closed by the conserved phenylalanine or tryptophan, this likely results from a read error. It is unclear where the CDR3 begins or ends on the DNA, so no DNA is shown, and the CDR3 is as TCRdb lists it. This chain connects TRBV11-2 to TRBJ2-2; the table's D call, TRBD2, was not checked against the DNA. The CDR3 spans 17 amino acids, including both terminal residues. Per germline, CDR1 SGHAT and CDR2 FQNNGV. The chain's CDR3 is CASRLTLGGANTGELFL.

To note about this clonotype: At one end, the junction sequence differs from germline, possibly due to a read error. This chain's CDR3 is CASSEYNKQFF. CDR3 sequence (DNA): TGTGCCAGTAGTGAATACAATAAGCAGTTCTTC. This rearrangement joins TRBV19 to TRBJ2-1; D remains unclear. The V gene's germline CDR1 is LNHDA and CDR2 SQIVND (reference sequence). This CDR3 contains 11 residues.

About this clonotype itself: One end of the junction fails to match germline, which may point to a read error. The J gene is TRBJ2-3, the V gene TRBV14, with 8 nucleotides matching TRBD2. The CDR3 is 14 amino acids. CDR1 and CDR2 (germline): SGHDN, FVKESK. The CDR3 DNA is TGTGCCTGCAGCCCCGTTCTCGGGAGGGCCGGGCAGTATTTT. Translated, it gives CACSPVLGRAGQYF. The variable domain in full, completed from reference TRBV14 and TRBJ2-3, reads EAGVTQFPSHSVIEKGQTVTLRCDPISGHDNLYWYRRVMGKEIKFLLHFVKESKQDESGMPNNRFLAERTGGTYSTLKVQPAELEDSGVYFCACSPVLGRAGQYFGPGTRLTVL.

The CDR3 sequence: CSARAPAERQFF. The CDR3 nucleotides read TGCAGTGCTAGAGCCCCAGCGGAGCGGCAGTTCTTC. This rearrangement joins TRBV20-1 to TRBJ2-1; TRBD2 is a possible D gene (5 bases). The CDR3 extends over 12 amino acids. The V gene's germline CDR1 is DFQATT and CDR2 SNEGSKA (reference sequence). Between the trimmed V and J ends, which lost 1 base and 12 bases, there was a span of 13 bases.

The chain recombines TRBV29-1 with TRBJ2-5, with 10 bases fitting TRBD1. In germline, CDR1 is SQVTM, CDR2 ANQGSEA. V shed 2 bases, J shed 5 bases, and the junction held 8 bases outside the gene matches. This CDR3 spans 15 amino acids. The CDR3 bases are TGCAGCGTTGAAACAGACAGGGGGCGGGATGAGACCCAGTACTTC. Protein: CSVETDRGRDETQYF. Supplemented by reference TRBV29-1 and TRBJ2-5, the full variable domain reads SAVISQKPSRDICQRGTSLTIQCQVDSQVTMMFWYRQQPGQSLTLIATANQGSEATYESGFVIDKFPISRPNLTFSTLTVSNMSPEDSSIYLCSVETDRGRDETQYFGPGTRLLVL.

The V gene is TRBV6-5, the J gene TRBJ2-7, with 9 nucleotides matching TRBD2. CDR1 and CDR2 (germline): MNHEY, SVGAGI. V gave up 11 bases and J gave up 6 bases; unmatched junction bases: 14. The CDR3 totals 14 residues. The CDR3 reads CACAYSSGNSEQYF. CDR3 nucleotide sequence: TGTGCCTGCGCTTACTCTAGCGGGAATAGCGAGCAGTACTTC.